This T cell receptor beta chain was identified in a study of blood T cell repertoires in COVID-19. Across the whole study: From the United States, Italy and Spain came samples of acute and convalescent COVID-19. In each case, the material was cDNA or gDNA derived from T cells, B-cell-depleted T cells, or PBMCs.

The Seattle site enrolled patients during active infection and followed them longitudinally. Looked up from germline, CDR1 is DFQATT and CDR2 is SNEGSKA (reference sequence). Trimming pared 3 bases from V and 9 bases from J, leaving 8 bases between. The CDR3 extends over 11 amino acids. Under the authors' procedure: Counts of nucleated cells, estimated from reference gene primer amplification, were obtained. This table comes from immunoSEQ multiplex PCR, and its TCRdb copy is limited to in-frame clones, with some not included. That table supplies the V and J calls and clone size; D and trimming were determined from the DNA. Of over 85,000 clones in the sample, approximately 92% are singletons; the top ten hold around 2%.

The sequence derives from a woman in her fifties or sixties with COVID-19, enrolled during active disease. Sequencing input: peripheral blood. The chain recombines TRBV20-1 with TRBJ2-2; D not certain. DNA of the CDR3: TGCAGTGCTAGGGCTGACAGGGAGCTGTTTTTT. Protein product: CSARADRELFF.